The clone carrying this T cell receptor (beta chain) was recorded a few times. Its target is not known. The data were taken from a study of T cells in Graves' hyperthyroidism and ophthalmopathy. Study conclusions and caveats: Separating ophthalmopathy from stable hyperthyroidism was achieved by a 13 V-J model.

TCR beta CDR3 regions were amplified from RNA. The TCR CDR3 first-round RT-PCR relied on the HTBI primer set. MiXCR was run by TCRdb on the multiplex PCR reads, yielding one entry per CDR3 protein. The sample comprises some 620,000 distinct CDR3 sequences, 15% to 20% of which are singletons, and 3% to 4.5% rests with the top ten. The sample taken for sequencing was blood. The receptor's source is a woman under 40 with Graves' hyperthyroidism.

CDR3 sequence reads: CASIGTDSTDTQYF. DNA of the CDR3: TGTGCCAGCATCGGGACAGATAGCACAGATACGCAGTATTTT. The rearrangement links TRBV6-1 to TRBJ2-3; 7 bases align to TRBD1. The CDR3 length is 14 residues. The ends lost 7 bases at V and 0 bases at J; junction bases unmatched: 4. Looked up from germline, CDR1 is MNHNS and CDR2 is SASEGT.